These 10 T cell receptor beta chains came from one sample sequenced in a study of blood T cell repertoires in COVID-19. Method: immunoSEQ multiplex PCR; TCRdb's copy keeps in-frame clones and lacks some. The sample has some 200,000 clones; about 81% are singletons. Sequencing was carried out using PBMCs or T cells enriched from blood (not recorded which). The source is a man aged 40-55 years who had recovered from COVID-19.

The sample holds many counts of this clone. The chain links TRBV15 to TRBJ1-5, with D perhaps TRBD1 (6 bases). This CDR3 is built from 18 residues. Trimming removed 1 base at V and 2 bases at J, with 18 bases between. Germline assignment: CDR1 LNHNV and CDR2 YYDKDF (reference sequence). This CDR3 reads CATSRASNTGSGNQPQHF. CDR3 coding DNA: TGTGCCACCAGCAGAGCCTCAAATACAGGGTCGGGCAATCAGCCCCAGCATTTT. Filled out from reference TRBV15 and TRBJ1-5, the complete variable domain reads DAMVIQNPRYQVTQFGKPVTLSCSQTLNHNVMYWYQQKSSQAPKLLFHYYDKDFNNEADTPDNFQSRRPNTSFCFLDIRSPGLGDTAMYLCATSRASNTGSGNQPQHFGDGTRLSIL.

The V gene is TRBV7-2, the J gene TRBJ2-2, with D perhaps TRBD2 (6 bases). Trimming removed 2 bases from V and 6 bases from J, with 16 bases in between. Germline V gene sequence: CDR1 SGHTA, CDR2 FQGNSA. The CDR3 spans 16 residues. The CDR3 region is CASSLLGTPSAGELFF. The CDR3 coding sequence is TGTGCCAGCAGCTTACTCGGGACTCCCAGCGCCGGGGAGCTGTTTTTT.

This clone was picked up a small number of times. J is TRBJ2-2 and V is TRBV9; a weak D match, TRBD2 (5 bases). Deletions cut 4 bases from V and 1 base from J, with 14 bases between. This CDR3 is built from 16 residues. Germline V CDR1 and CDR2: SGDLS, YYNGEE. DNA for the CDR3: TGTGCCAGCAGCCCTGGCAGCGGAGTGAACACCGGGGAGCTGTTTTTT. Translation gives CASSPGSGVNTGELFF. Variable domain in full (rest from reference TRBV9 and TRBJ2-2): DSGVTQTPKHLITATGQRVTLRCSPRSGDLSVYWYQQSLDQGLQFLIQYYNGEERAKGNILERFSAQQFPDLHSELNLSSLELGDSALYFCASSPGSGVNTGELFFGEGSRLTVL.

J is TRBJ2-1 and V is TRBV7-6; tentatively, D is TRBD2 (5 bases). V was trimmed by 6 bases and J by 5 bases, leaving 20 bases between them. CDR1 and CDR2 from the germline V gene are SGHVS and FNYEAQ. There are 16 residues in the CDR3. As DNA, the CDR3 is TGTGCCAGCAGTTATGCGATCGGGGAGATCCACAATGAGCAGTTCTTC. Translating it yields CASSYAIGEIHNEQFF. The variable domain in full, with the rest retrieved from reference TRBV7-6 and TRBJ2-1, is GAGVSQSPRYKVTKRGQDVALRCDPISGHVSLYWYRQALGQGPEFLTYFNYEAQQDKSGLPNDRFSAERPEGSISTLTIQRTEQRDSAMYRCASSYAIGEIHNEQFFGPGTRLTVL.

Only a few counts were recorded for this clone. The chain couples TRBV7-9 to TRBJ1-2; 7 bases fit TRBD1. Trimming at V came to 1 base and at J to 2 bases, leaving 7 bases not matched to a gene. The CDR3 covers 16 residues. CDR1 and CDR2 from the germline V gene are SEHNR and FQNEAQ (reference sequence). For the CDR3, the DNA is TGTGCCAGCAGCTTAGGTGAAGGGGGCTTCAACTATGGCTACACCTTC. This translates into CASSLGEGGFNYGYTF.

The chain employs TRBV30 and TRBJ1-4; D is possibly TRBD1 (5 bases). Deletions cut 3 bases from V and 8 bases from J, with 16 bases between. The CDR3 length is 14 residues. Germline CDR1 and CDR2: GTSNPN and SVGIG (reference sequence). In DNA, the CDR3 is TGTGCCTGGAGCCGAGAGGCCCGGGGGGAAAAACTGTTTTTT. Its translation: CAWSREARGEKLFF.

V and J are TRBV19 and TRBJ1-2; TRBD1 agrees at 7 bases. The length of the CDR3 is 12 residues. V shed 10 bases, J shed 4 bases, and the junction held 6 bases outside the gene matches. Per germline, CDR1 LNHDA and CDR2 SQIVND (reference sequence). The DNA of the CDR3 is TGTGCCACCAGACAGGGTGGCTATGGCTACACCTTC. Its translation: CATRQGGYGYTF.

The chain is built from TRBV30 and TRBJ1-6; 9 nucleotides match TRBD1. The CDR3 loop spans 16 amino acids. From germline, CDR1 is GTSNPN and CDR2 SVGIG (reference sequence). V lost 3 bases to trimming and J lost 7 bases; unmatched junction nucleotides: 10. The chain's CDR3 is CAWRSGTGSMNSPLHF. CDR3 bases: TGTGCCTGGAGGTCCGGGACAGGGTCAATGAATTCACCCCTCCACTTT.

The chain couples TRBV20-1 to TRBJ2-5; D not certain. CDR3 length equals 11 residues. Trimming pared 8 bases from V and 4 bases from J, leaving 11 bases between. Germline assignment: CDR1 DFQATT and CDR2 SNEGSKA (reference sequence). CDR3 nucleotides: TGCAGTTCTACCGTCAGAGAGACCCAGTACTTC. It codes for CSSTVRETQYF.

This clone was observed a handful of times. The chain uses TRBV27 and TRBJ1-2; 7 positions agree with TRBD1. Germline V gene sequence: CDR1 MNHEY, CDR2 SMNVEV (reference sequence). V was pared by 5 bases and J by 10 bases, with 10 bases of the junction left unmatched. The CDR3 has 13 amino acids. The chain's CDR3 is CASSANRGSNYTF. The CDR3, as DNA: TGTGCCAGCAGTGCAAACAGGGGCTCCAACTACACCTTC.